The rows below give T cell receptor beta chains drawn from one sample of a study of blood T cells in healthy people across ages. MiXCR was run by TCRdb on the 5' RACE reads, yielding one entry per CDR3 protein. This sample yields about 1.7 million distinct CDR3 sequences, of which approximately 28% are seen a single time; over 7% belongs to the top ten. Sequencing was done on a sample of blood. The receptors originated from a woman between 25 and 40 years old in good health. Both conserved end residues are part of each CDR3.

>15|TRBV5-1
CASSWSAATNEKLFF
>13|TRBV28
CASHGGQSYEQYF
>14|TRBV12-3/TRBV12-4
CASGSQGSTDTQYF
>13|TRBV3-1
CASSQRSVETQYF
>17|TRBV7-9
CANSLRVAGGILNEQFF
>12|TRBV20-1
CSALLPRDTQYF
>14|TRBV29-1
CSAGQGETNEKLFF
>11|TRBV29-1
CSVERPTEAFF
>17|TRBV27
CASSPMTGIVEIYGYTF
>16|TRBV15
CATSRDFRPSGDGYTF
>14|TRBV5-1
CASSGGHTQETQYF
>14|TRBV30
CAWGSFSGAPSEFF
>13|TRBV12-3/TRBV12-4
CASSLRQGDGYTF
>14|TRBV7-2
CASSFASGGYEQFF
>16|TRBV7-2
CASRDLGRVVKETQYF
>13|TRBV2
CASSDSVAGELFF
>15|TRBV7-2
CASSLASAGRETQYF
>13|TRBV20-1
CSAITGANYGYTF
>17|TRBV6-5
CASSYKASGYFTDTQYF
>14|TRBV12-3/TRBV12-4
CASTPGRINQPQHF
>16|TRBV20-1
CSARLAGGRAKNIQYF
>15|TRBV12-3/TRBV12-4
CASNYGLAASYEQYF
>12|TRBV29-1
CSVDVGPTEQYF
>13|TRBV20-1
CSARPQKNTEAFF
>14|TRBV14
CASRRKRSTDTQYF
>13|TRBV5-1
CASTYLGADTQYF
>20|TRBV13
CASEIRRSGGREGAKNIQYF
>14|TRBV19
CASSIETGRETQYF
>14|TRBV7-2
CASSQMAGGRGYTF
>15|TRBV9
CASSRRTGVNSPRHF
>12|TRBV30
CAWSLFRETQYF
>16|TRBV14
CASSPTYPGTGVEAFF
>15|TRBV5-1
CASSLESGGLNIQYF
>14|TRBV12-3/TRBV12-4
CASRAGDYTDTQYF
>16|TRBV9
CASSVGSRLGTDTQYF
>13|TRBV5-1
CASSKGLPYEQYF
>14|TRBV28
CAVGGKGDTGTQYF
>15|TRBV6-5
CASSYSGGLVEKLFF
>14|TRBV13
CASSSIRGRKTQYF
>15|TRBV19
CASSHRQSPLHEQYF
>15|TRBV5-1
CASSPRGATEETQYF
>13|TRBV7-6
CAGSLVLASEQFF
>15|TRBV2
CASTLPNPGGNIQYF
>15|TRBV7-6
CASSMGQGNTGELFF
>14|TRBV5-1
CASSSGQAGDGYTF
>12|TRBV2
CASMAGGTEAFF
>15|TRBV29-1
CSVPGGYATPYEQYF
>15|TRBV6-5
CASSSNRDRGSPLHF
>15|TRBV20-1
CSASTRAGGLDEQYF
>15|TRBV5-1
CVSSLGGGLYNEQFF
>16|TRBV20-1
CSARDYGGGATDTQYF
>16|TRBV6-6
CASSYSGTGRINEQFF
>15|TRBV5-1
CASSTSGLMNTEAFF
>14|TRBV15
CATSGMTGDYEQYF
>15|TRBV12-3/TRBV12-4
CASSLSLGGGYGYTF